This T cell receptor beta chain stems from a study of cytomegalovirus exposure and HLA in healthy donors. Study overall: A prior analysis found about 110 million unique TCR beta sequences from 170 million or so T cells.

In regard to this clone: Its specificity is unknown.

PCR amplification relied on 60 Vbeta primers (plus 13 Jbeta primers). TCRdb's copy holds only in-frame clones and misses some; the assay was immunoSEQ multiplex PCR. Among some 110,000 clones, roughly 80% were seen once, and the ten largest hold 3.5% to 4%. Every donor was a healthy person donating bone marrow. Notes on the study in general: Researchers counted 150 to 200 TCR beta chains as cytomegalovirus-associated. One variant, a missense change in DCLRE1C, was linked in a later analysis to TCR beta V- and J-gene trimming.

What was sequenced was PBMCs. The sequence was obtained from a man aged 55 to 70 in good health and CMV-seronegative.

As DNA, the CDR3 is TGTGCCAGCAGACAGGGGGTATCAGATACGCAGTATTTT. Its translation is CASRQGVSDTQYF. The chain is built from TRBV2 and TRBJ2-3, with TRBD1 matching over 8 bases. Germline-derived CDR1 and CDR2 are SNHLY and FYNNEI. The CDR3 spans 13 residues. Trimming cost V 6 bases and J 4 bases; bases outside gene matches: 3. Complete variable domain (other parts from reference TRBV2 and TRBJ2-3): EPEVTQTPSHQVTQMGQEVILRCVPISNHLYFYWYRQILGQKVEFLVSFYNNEISEKSEIFDDQFSVERPDGSNFTLKIRSTKLEDSAMYFCASRQGVSDTQYFGPGTRLTVL.